These T cell receptor beta chains were read from a single sample in a study of siplizumab effects on memory and regulatory T cells. Sequencing was performed with immunoSEQ multiplex PCR; in TCRdb, only in-frame clones are kept and a portion is missing. The table records more than 9,500 clones, 45% to 50% of them present only once. No antigens are known for them. Sequenced material: CFSE-low (dividing) CD8+ T cells sorted from an allogeneic mixed lymphocyte reaction. The receptors shown here come from a human donor in good health; the cells came from an allogeneic mixed lymphocyte reaction. Some clones in this sample may be carry-over from other donors' samples. Each CDR3 is given with its conserved first and last residue. A D gene is named only where the DNA matches it firmly. Expanded clones get a size class; other rows say once, few or many, or leave the size out.

j_call: TRBJ1-1
v_call: TRBV5-1
d_call: .
clone_size: many
cdr3_length: 14
cdr3_nt: TGCGCCAGCAGCTTAAAGGGGGGCAACACTGAAGCTTTCTTT
cdr3_aa: CASSLKGGNTEAFF

j_call: TRBJ2-3
v_call: TRBV7-9
d_call: .
clone_size: .
cdr3_length: 12
cdr3_nt: TGTGCCAGCAGCTTTGGGGTAGATACGCAGTATTTT
cdr3_aa: CASSFGVDTQYF

j_call: TRBJ2-2
v_call: TRBV5-6
d_call: TRBD1
clone_size: .
cdr3_length: 15
cdr3_nt: TGTGCCAGCAGCCCCGGGGACAGGGCCCCCGGGGAGCTGTTTTTT
cdr3_aa: CASSPGDRAPGELFF

j_call: TRBJ2-7
v_call: TRBV7-9
d_call: TRBD1
clone_size: .
cdr3_length: 14
cdr3_nt: TGTGCCAGCAGCCACCGGGACAGAGACTACGAGCAGTACTTC
cdr3_aa: CASSHRDRDYEQYF

j_call: TRBJ1-2
v_call: TRBV29-1
d_call: .
clone_size: medium-sized
cdr3_length: 15
cdr3_nt: TGCAGCGTTGGCGGTGACTTTCTAAGCCCGGGTGGCTACACCTTC
cdr3_aa: CSVGGDFLSPGGYTF

j_call: TRBJ1-1
v_call: TRBV6-6
d_call: TRBD1
clone_size: .
cdr3_length: 15
cdr3_nt: TGTGCCAGCAGCCTGACAGGGGGCAAGAACACTGAAGCTTTCTTT
cdr3_aa: CASSLTGGKNTEAFF

j_call: TRBJ2-7
v_call: TRBV19
d_call: TRBD1
clone_size: few
cdr3_length: 14
cdr3_nt: TGTGCCAGTAGCTCCGGGACAGGTACCTACGAGCAGTACTTC
cdr3_aa: CASSSGTGTYEQYF

j_call: TRBJ2-7
v_call: TRBV30
d_call: .
clone_size: .
cdr3_length: 13
cdr3_nt: TGTGCCTGGAGTCTCCTGAGCTCCTACGAGCAGTACTTC
cdr3_aa: CAWSLLSSYEQYF

j_call: TRBJ2-7
v_call: TRBV19
d_call: TRBD2
clone_size: few
cdr3_length: 15
cdr3_nt: TGTGCCAGTAGTGGGGGACTAGCGGGCCCCTACGAGCAGTACTTC
cdr3_aa: CASSGGLAGPYEQYF

j_call: TRBJ2-1
v_call: TRBV4-2
d_call: TRBD1
clone_size: many
cdr3_length: 16
cdr3_nt: TGTGCCAGCAGCCAGCCGGGACAGAGCTCCTACAATGAGCAGTTCTTC
cdr3_aa: CASSQPGQSSYNEQFF

j_call: TRBJ1-2
v_call: TRBV19
d_call: .
clone_size: .
cdr3_length: 13
cdr3_nt: TGTGCCAGTAGCCCTCCAGCAAGCTATGGCTACACCTTC
cdr3_aa: CASSPPASYGYTF

j_call: TRBJ2-7
v_call: TRBV27
d_call: .
clone_size: .
cdr3_length: 13
cdr3_nt: TGTGCCAGCAGTTGGGGCACAACCTACGAGCAGTACTTC
cdr3_aa: CASSWGTTYEQYF

j_call: TRBJ2-3
v_call: TRBV2
d_call: .
clone_size: .
cdr3_length: 14
cdr3_nt: TGTGCCAGCACCATTTTTTCTAGCACAGATACGCAGTATTTT
cdr3_aa: CASTIFSSTDTQYF

j_call: TRBJ1-2
v_call: TRBV9
d_call: TRBD1
clone_size: .
cdr3_length: 15
cdr3_nt: TGTGCCAGCAGCTTGGCGGGGACAGGGAGCTATGGCTACACCTTC
cdr3_aa: CASSLAGTGSYGYTF

j_call: TRBJ1-1
v_call: TRBV27
d_call: .
clone_size: .
cdr3_length: 12
cdr3_nt: TGTGCCAGCAGTAGCTTTGGGGGAGCGGCTTTCTTT
cdr3_aa: CASSSFGGAAFF

j_call: TRBJ2-7
v_call: TRBV27
d_call: TRBD2
clone_size: .
cdr3_length: 14
cdr3_nt: TGTGCCAGCAGTGTAGCGGGAGGGGGTTACGAGCAGTACTTC
cdr3_aa: CASSVAGGGYEQYF

j_call: TRBJ1-4
v_call: TRBV6-5
d_call: .
clone_size: .
cdr3_length: 12
cdr3_nt: TGTGCCAGCAGTGCCCGGAATGAAAAACTGTTTTTT
cdr3_aa: CASSARNEKLFF

j_call: TRBJ1-6
v_call: TRBV4-1
d_call: .
clone_size: .
cdr3_length: 16
cdr3_nt: TGCGCCAGCAGCCAAGATAGGAGTTGGGCAAATTCACCCCTCCACTTT
cdr3_aa: CASSQDRSWANSPLHF

j_call: TRBJ2-1
v_call: TRBV14
d_call: .
clone_size: .
cdr3_length: 13
cdr3_nt: TGTGCCAGCAGCCAAGATCAATACAATGAGCAGTTCTTC
cdr3_aa: CASSQDQYNEQFF

j_call: TRBJ2-7
v_call: TRBV7-6
d_call: .
clone_size: .
cdr3_length: 15
cdr3_nt: TGTGCCAGCAGCCCGGGAGCTAACCCGACCTACGAGCAGTACTTC
cdr3_aa: CASSPGANPTYEQYF

j_call: TRBJ1-2
v_call: TRBV27
d_call: TRBD1
clone_size: .
cdr3_length: 14
cdr3_nt: TGTGCCAGCAGCCCCGGGACAGGGGCCTATGGCTACACCTTC
cdr3_aa: CASSPGTGAYGYTF

j_call: TRBJ1-1
v_call: TRBV6-6
d_call: .
clone_size: .
cdr3_length: 13
cdr3_nt: TGTGCCAGCAGTTACTCGGGGGTCACTGAAGCTTTCTTT
cdr3_aa: CASSYSGVTEAFF

j_call: TRBJ1-5
v_call: TRBV27
d_call: .
clone_size: .
cdr3_length: 14
cdr3_nt: TGTGCCAGCAAGCTCTTAGCAAGCAATCAGCCCCAGCATTTT
cdr3_aa: CASKLLASNQPQHF

j_call: TRBJ2-7
v_call: TRBV7-9
d_call: .
clone_size: .
cdr3_length: 16
cdr3_nt: TGTGCCAGCAGCTCGATAGAAGGGACATATGCCTACGAGCAGTACTTC
cdr3_aa: CASSSIEGTYAYEQYF

j_call: TRBJ2-7
v_call: TRBV7-6
d_call: TRBD1
clone_size: .
cdr3_length: 16
cdr3_nt: TGTGCCAGCAGCTTAGCGTCCGGGACAGGGGGCGTCGAGCAGTACTTC
cdr3_aa: CASSLASGTGGVEQYF

j_call: TRBJ2-2
v_call: TRBV27
d_call: .
clone_size: once
cdr3_length: 13
cdr3_nt: TGTGCCAGCAGTTTAGGCGGGTGGCGGGAGCTGTTTTTT
cdr3_aa: CASSLGGWRELFF